This note documents a single T cell receptor (beta chain) sequence. Its antigen is unknown. This entry comes from a study of T cells in Graves' hyperthyroidism and ophthalmopathy. Turning to the study itself: Any treatment followed the collection of peripheral blood at initial diagnosis.

Unmatched junction bases numbered 4, after V lost 1 base and J lost 6 bases. The germline gives CDR1 MNHNS, CDR2 SASEGT. The CDR3 spans 15 residues. Whole-study results and caveats: Blood held most thyroid clonotypes expanded above 0.001 frequency.

Authors of the study amplified TCR beta CDR3 regions from RNA transcripts. Carried out on the TCR CDR3, a first-round RT-PCR used the HTBI primer set. Via MiXCR, TCRdb re-called the multiplex PCR reads, giving one row per CDR3 protein. The sample holds 350,000 or so distinct CDR3 sequences, 18% seen once. Clinical Activity Scores of at least 3, NOSPECS grades of at least 4 and durations under 3 months characterized ophthalmopathy patients. The authors obtained PBMCs from over 8 ml of fresh peripheral blood. This receptor was obtained from a woman between 40 and 50 years old with Graves' ophthalmopathy. The sequenced sample was blood. The chain joins TRBV6-1 to TRBJ1-5; 9 bases agree with TRBD1. CDR3 DNA: TGTGCCAGCAGTGAAGAAGGGACAGGGTTTCAGCCCCAGCATTTT. Translated, it gives CASSEEGTGFQPQHF.